Listed here are 20 T cell receptor beta chains from one sample, sequenced in a study of shared clonotypes between healthy human individuals. TCRdb keeps only in-frame clones here, not all; method: immunoSEQ multiplex PCR. The data contain under 600,000 clones, about 96% of them singletons. Sequenced sample: naive CD4+ T cells sorted from blood. The subset was: CD45RA+ positively selected. Receptors were obtained from a woman aged 25 to 39 in good health.

The chain joins TRBV10-2 to TRBJ2-7; D gene ambiguous. The CDR3 runs 14 residues. CDR1 is WSHSY and CDR2 is SAAADI in the germline V gene. The ends were cut back, 4 bases at V and 0 bases at J, with 10 bases in the middle. In DNA, the CDR3 is TGCGCCAGCAGTGCGGCCCGCCCCTCCTACGAGCAGTACTTC. Amino acids: CASSAARPSYEQYF.

The gene calls are TRBV6-1 and TRBJ1-1; TRBD1 is a possible D gene (5 bases). The CDR3 is 15 amino acids. Trimming removed 4 bases from V and 0 bases from J, with 12 bases in between. The V gene's germline CDR1 is MNHNS and CDR2 SASEGT. CDR3 DNA: TGTGCCAGCAGTGCGCAGGGACTTTTGAACACTGAAGCTTTCTTT. This gives the protein CASSAQGLLNTEAFF.

The J gene is TRBJ2-1, the V gene TRBV2, with TRBD2 as a possible D gene (5 bases). V was clipped by 7 bases and J by 4 bases, with 14 bases between them. This CDR3 contains 14 residues. CDR1 SNHLY and CDR2 FYNNEI come from the germline V gene. The CDR3 DNA reads TGTGCCAGCAACGAAGCGGAGGAGTACAATGAGCAGTTCTTC. This encodes CASNEAEEYNEQFF.

The rearrangement uses TRBV19 and TRBJ2-5; 9 positions agree with TRBD1. Judging by the DNA end, TRBJ2-7 fits better; the J call may be wrong. Germline values: CDR1 LNHDA, CDR2 SQIVND (reference sequence). CDR3 length: 15 amino acids. The CDR3 nucleotides are TGTGCCAGTAGTATACGAGGACAGGGGACCTACGAGCAGTACTTC. Residues: CASSIRGQGTYEQYF.

The rearrangement uses TRBV10-3 and TRBJ2-1; TRBD2 agrees at 9 bases. This CDR3 has 12 residues. The V segment lost 11 bases and the J segment 8 bases; nucleotides outside the gene matches: 7. Germline CDR1 is ENHRY and CDR2 is SYGVKD. In DNA, the CDR3 is TGTGCCTCCGGGACTAGCAGCCATGAGCAGTTCTTC. Its translation is CASGTSSHEQFF.

The chain uses TRBV18 and TRBJ1-1; D gene ambiguous. The CDR3 is 16 amino acids. Looked up from germline, CDR1 is KGHSH and CDR2 is LQKENI. Trimming took off 3 bases at V and 4 bases at J, with 18 bases between the two ends. CDR3 DNA sequence: TGTGCCAGCTCACCCCTATCCTTGGGAGGCGTCACTGAAGCTTTCTTT. Its translation: CASSPLSLGGVTEAFF.

This clone appeared once. The gene calls are TRBV19 and TRBJ1-2, with D possibly matching TRBD1 (5 bases). Between the trimmed V and J ends, which lost 3 bases and 2 bases, there was a span of 13 bases. The CDR3 covers 15 residues. The germline V gene encodes CDR1 LNHDA and CDR2 SQIVND (reference sequence). Here the CDR3 reads CASSIPARGNYGYTF. DNA of the CDR3: TGTGCCAGTAGTATTCCTGCCCGGGGGAACTATGGCTACACCTTC.

The chain carries TRBV28 and TRBJ2-5; 9 bases are a match to TRBD2. With V trimmed by 5 bases and J by 5 bases, 6 bases remained unmatched. CDR3 length: 14 residues. Germline V gene lookup returns CDR1 MDHEN and CDR2 SYDVKM. DNA of the CDR3: TGTGCCAGCAGTCCCTGGACTAGCGTGGAGACCCAGTACTTC. Its translation: CASSPWTSVETQYF. Filled out from reference TRBV28 and TRBJ2-5, the complete variable domain reads DVKVTQSSRYLVKRTGEKVFLECVQDMDHENMFWYRQDPGLGLRLIYFSYDVKMKEKGDIPEGYSVSREKKERFSLILESASTNQTSMYLCASSPWTSVETQYFGPGTRLLVL.

The V call is TRBV14, the J call TRBJ2-2, with 7 positions matching TRBD2. Germline trimming cut 3 bases from V and 3 bases from J; bases unmatched to any gene: 4. Germline lookup yields CDR1 SGHDN and CDR2 FVKESK. The CDR3 is made up of 15 amino acids. In DNA, the CDR3 is TGTGCCAGCAGCCAGGCTAGCGGTCACACCGGGGAGCTGTTTTTT. It codes for CASSQASGHTGELFF.

The chain links TRBV5-1 to TRBJ1-3, with 9 bases matching TRBD1. In germline, CDR1 is SGHRS, CDR2 YFSETQ. Trimming cost V 3 bases and J 3 bases; bases outside gene matches: 7. The CDR3 totals 16 residues. The chain's CDR3 is CASSWEQGADGNTIYF. CDR3 bases: TGCGCCAGCAGCTGGGAACAGGGGGCAGATGGAAACACCATATATTTT. The variable domain in full, completed from reference TRBV5-1 and TRBJ1-3, reads KAGVTQTPRYLIKTRGQQVTLSCSPISGHRSVSWYQQTPGQGLQFLFEYFSETQRNKGNFPGRFSGRQFSNSRSEMNVSTLELGDSALYLCASSWEQGADGNTIYFGEGSWLTVV.

This sequence joins TRBV5-4 and TRBJ1-5, with TRBD1 as a possible D gene (6 bases). CDR3 size: 17 residues. Germline V gives CDR1 SGHNT, CDR2 YYREEE (reference sequence). The V end was cut by 0 bases, the J end by 5 bases, with 18 bases between. The CDR3 loop reads CASSLVAHRDGDQPQHF. CDR3 in DNA: TGTGCCAGCAGCTTGGTCGCACACAGGGACGGGGATCAGCCCCAGCATTTT.

This clone was found a few times. In nucleotides, the CDR3 is TGTGCCACCAGCAGAGATCCTACAGCCTCCTACGAGCAGTACTTC. The encoded protein is CATSRDPTASYEQYF. The chain couples TRBV15 to TRBJ2-7; D uncertain. CDR3 length: 15 amino acids. Per germline, CDR1 LNHNV and CDR2 YYDKDF (reference sequence). V shed 0 bases and J shed 0 bases, with 9 bases lying between them.

The chain couples TRBV2 to TRBJ2-7, with TRBD2 identical over 8 bases. J lost 3 bases, V lost 2 bases, and 6 bases had no gene match. The CDR3 loop spans 15 amino acids. Germline V lookup: CDR1 SNHLY, CDR2 FYNNEI. The CDR3 DNA follows: TGTGCCAGCAGTGAAATGGCGGGAGGATACTACGAGCAGTACTTC. Translation gives CASSEMAGGYYEQYF. The full variable domain, rest sourced from reference TRBV2 and TRBJ2-7, is EPEVTQTPSHQVTQMGQEVILRCVPISNHLYFYWYRQILGQKVEFLVSFYNNEISEKSEIFDDQFSVERPDGSNFTLKIRSTKLEDSAMYFCASSEMAGGYYEQYFGPGTRLTVT.

The CDR3 protein is CASSQSSEGSYEQYF. Written as DNA, the CDR3 is TGCGCCAGCAGTCAATCGTCAGAGGGCTCCTACGAGCAGTACTTC. The chain employs TRBV23-1 and TRBJ2-7, with a weak D call TRBD2 (5 bases). TRBV23-1 has ORF status, its function being uncertain. CDR3 length: 15 amino acids. V lost 0 bases and J 0 bases, leaving 9 bases between the germline ends.

The V and J genes are TRBV11-2 and TRBJ1-5; no definite D call. CDR3 length: 13 residues. In germline, CDR1 is SGHAT, CDR2 FQNNGV. Trimming shortened V by 0 bases and J by 6 bases, and 6 bases separated the two germline ends. This CDR3 is CASSLERSQPQHF. CDR3 DNA: TGTGCCAGCAGCTTAGAAAGGAGTCAGCCCCAGCATTTT. Full variable domain (outside the CDR3, taken from reference TRBV11-2 and TRBJ1-5): EAGVAQSPRYKIIEKRQSVAFWCNPISGHATLYWYQQILGQGPKLLIQFQNNGVVDDSQLPKDRFSAERLKGVDSTLKIQPAKLEDSAVYLCASSLERSQPQHFGDGTRLSIL.

The rearrangement joins TRBV19 to TRBJ2-7, with 12 bases fitting TRBD2. The CDR3 is made up of 15 amino acids. Germline V gene lookup returns CDR1 LNHDA and CDR2 SQIVND (reference sequence). J gave up 4 bases and V 6 bases, and 7 bases lay outside the gene matches. CDR3 loop: CASRTLAGGSYEQYF. The DNA for the CDR3 is TGTGCCAGTAGGACACTAGCGGGAGGCTCTTACGAGCAGTACTTC. The full variable domain, its missing parts supplied by reference TRBV19 and TRBJ2-7, is DGGITQSPKYLFRKEGQNVTLSCEQNLNHDAMYWYRQDPGQGLRLIYYSQIVNDFQKGDIAEGYSVSREKKESFPLTVTSAQKNPTAFYLCASRTLAGGSYEQYFGPGTRLTVT.

The rearrangement joins TRBV7-9 to TRBJ2-2; no definite D call. CDR3 size: 13 residues. Deletions cut 2 bases from V and 4 bases from J, with 5 bases between. Germline lookup yields CDR1 SEHNR and CDR2 FQNEAQ (reference sequence). CDR3 region: CASSLTSTGELFF. The CDR3 DNA sequence: TGTGCCAGCAGCTTAACCAGCACCGGGGAGCTGTTTTTT.

The V gene is TRBV28, the J gene TRBJ1-4; D gene uncertain. The CDR3 covers 15 residues. The V end lost 8 bases, the J end lost 10 bases, and 23 bases lay between the germline ends. Looked up from germline, CDR1 is MDHEN and CDR2 is SYDVKM. CDR3 in DNA: TGTGCCAGCTCGAGGAGCCCAATGGGAGGCCGAAAACTGTTTTTT. This translates into CASSRSPMGGRKLFF.

This chain uses TRBV19 with TRBJ2-1; 13 bases are a match to TRBD2. Per the germline V gene, CDR1 is LNHDA and CDR2 is SQIVND (reference sequence). This CDR3 has 17 amino acids. Trimming cost V 4 bases and J 6 bases; bases outside gene matches: 9. CDR3 nucleotide sequence: TGTGCCAGTAGTAGCCTCCAACTAGCGGGAGGGCTCAATGAGCAGTTCTTC. It translates to CASSSLQLAGGLNEQFF.

The rearrangement links TRBV19 to TRBJ1-4; possible D gene TRBD1, 5 bases. The V gene lost 6 bases and the J gene lost 16 bases, with 15 bases spanning the gap. The CDR3 consists of 11 residues. Germline V gene data show CDR1 as LNHDA and CDR2 as SQIVND (reference sequence). The chain's CDR3 is CASSQGLLKFF. CDR3 DNA sequence: TGTGCCAGTAGCCAGGGACTTTTGAAGTTTTTT.